This entry describes one TCR beta chain. The antigen remains undetermined. TCRdb analysed the 5' RACE reads with MiXCR anew, one entry per CDR3 protein. The sample includes hundreds of thousands of distinct CDR3 sequences, around 20% of them seen just once. The CDR3 is 12 residues long. Trimming stripped 6 bases from V and 5 bases from J, with 10 bases between. The sample comes from a study of T cells after yellow fever vaccination. Study-wide points: On re-exposure, the response was weaker but peaked faster, at day 5 versus 15. Clones from primary vaccination mostly reappeared after the booster (roughly 95% CD4, approximately 86% CD8).

The rearrangement joins TRBV12-3 or TRBV12-4 to TRBJ1-1; no firm D call. Sequenced here: PBMCs, sampled before the yellow fever booster vaccination. The receptor was isolated from a young man who received the YFV17D yellow fever vaccine. CDR3 bases: TGTGCCAGCAGCGGAGATGGGACTGAAGCTTTCTTT. Translated, it gives CASSGDGTEAFF.